The rows below give T cell receptor beta chains drawn from one sample of a study of blood T cell repertoires in COVID-19. The repertoire was sequenced with immunoSEQ multiplex PCR; TCRdb's copy has only in-frame clones and lacks some. The table records under 150,000 clones, 85% to 90% of them present only once. Sequences were obtained from peripheral blood. The receptors originated from a human donor in a cohort sampled during active COVID-19. Both conserved end residues are part of each CDR3. A D gene is named only where the DNA matches it firmly. Not all rows give a size; the values are once, few, many and, for expanded clones, a class.

clone size	J gene	D gene	V gene	CDR3 length	CDR3 DNA	CDR3 protein
.	TRBJ1-2	.	TRBV4-2	14	TGTGCCAGCAGCCAAGAGGAGGATGTCTATGGCTACACCTTC	CASSQEEDVYGYTF
.	TRBJ2-7	TRBD1	TRBV19	14	TGTGCCAGTAGTATCGGGGACAGCTCCTACGAGCAGTACTTC	CASSIGDSSYEQYF
many	TRBJ2-7	.	TRBV7-2	15	TGTGCCAGCAGCTTAACCTTGCGACAGTCCTACGAGCAGTACTTC	CASSLTLRQSYEQYF
.	TRBJ2-5	.	TRBV11-3	14	TGTGCCAGCAGTTTACAGGGAGGGCAAGAGACCCAGTACTTC	CASSLQGGQETQYF
.	TRBJ1-6	.	TRBV7-9	14	TGTGCCAGCAGCTTAGGGGGGGGGAATTCACCCCTCCACTTT	CASSLGGGNSPLHF
.	TRBJ2-3	TRBD2	TRBV24-1	16	TGTGCCACCAGTGACCTGGGACTAGAGACGGCAGATACGCAGTATTTT	CATSDLGLETADTQYF
.	TRBJ1-2	TRBD1	TRBV28	15	TGTGCCAGCAGGGCAGGGACAGGGGCTTTCTATGGCTACACCTTC	CASRAGTGAFYGYTF
.	TRBJ2-2	.	TRBV12-3/TRBV12-4	13	TGTGCCAGCAGACTGGGGGGCACCGGGGAGCTGTTTTTT	CASRLGGTGELFF
.	TRBJ2-7	.	TRBV6-5	16	TGTGCCAGCAGTTATACGGGGGGCCAGAGCTCCTACGAGCAGTACTTC	CASSYTGGQSSYEQYF
.	TRBJ2-7	.	TRBV5-1	14	TGCGCCAGCAGCTTGTGGGAGGGGGGCTACGAGCAGTACTTC	CASSLWEGGYEQYF
.	TRBJ1-5	.	TRBV7-2	13	TGTGCCAGCAGCCCGAACAGGGACCAGCCCCAGCATTTT	CASSPNRDQPQHF
once	TRBJ2-7	.	TRBV11-3	14	TGTGCCAGCAGCTTACGTCCAGGGCTACACGAGCAGTACTTC	CASSLRPGLHEQYF
.	TRBJ2-5	.	TRBV5-4	13	TGTGCCAGCAGCTTACCCGGAACTAGGACCCAGTACTTC	CASSLPGTRTQYF
.	TRBJ1-4	.	TRBV7-2	16	TGTGCCAGCAGCCTCCGGTTTCGAGCGTCGAATGAAAAACTGTTTTTT	CASSLRFRASNEKLFF
.	TRBJ1-6	TRBD1	TRBV4-3	16	TGCGCCAGCAGCCAAGAAGACAGGGGGCGTAATTCACCCCTCCACTTT	CASSQEDRGRNSPLHF
once	TRBJ2-1	TRBD2	TRBV10-1	16	TGCGCCAGCAGTGACATTAGCGGGGGGGCCCTCGATGAGCAGTTCTTC	CASSDISGGALDEQFF
.	TRBJ1-4	TRBD1	TRBV9	14	TGTGCCAGCAGCACCCGGACAGGGGTGGAGAAACTGTTTTTT	CASSTRTGVEKLFF
.	TRBJ2-3	TRBD1	TRBV6-5	14	TGTGCCAGCAGCCCCAGGGGGACGCCAGATACGCAGTATTTT	CASSPRGTPDTQYF
.	TRBJ2-1	.	TRBV4-1	16	TGCGCCAGCAGCCAAGACCAGGGAAACCTTTACAATGAGCAGTTCTTC	CASSQDQGNLYNEQFF
once	TRBJ1-6	.	TRBV6-2/TRBV6-3	14	TGTGCCAGCAGTGCTCACCTACAGGGAGCACCCCTCCACTTT	CASSAHLQGAPLHF
.	TRBJ2-2	.	TRBV5-4	15	TGTGCCAGCTCTCTAGGGGGTAGCTGGGCCGGGGAGCTGTTTTTT	CASSLGGSWAGELFF
.	TRBJ1-2	TRBD1	TRBV14	15	TGTGCCAGCAGCCACCGACAGGGTTCCCTCGGGGGCTACACCTTC	CASSHRQGSLGGYTF